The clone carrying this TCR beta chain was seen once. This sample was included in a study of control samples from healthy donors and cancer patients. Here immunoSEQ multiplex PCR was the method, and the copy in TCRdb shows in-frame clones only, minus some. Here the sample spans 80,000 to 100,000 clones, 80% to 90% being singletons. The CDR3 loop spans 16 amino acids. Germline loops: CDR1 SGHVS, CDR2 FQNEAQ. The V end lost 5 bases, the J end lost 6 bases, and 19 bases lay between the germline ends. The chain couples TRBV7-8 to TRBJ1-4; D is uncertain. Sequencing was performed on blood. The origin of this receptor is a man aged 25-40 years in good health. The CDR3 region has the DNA TGTGCCAGCAGCCCCCATCCCGACGGAAACCATGAAAAACTGTTTTTT. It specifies CASSPHPDGNHEKLFF.